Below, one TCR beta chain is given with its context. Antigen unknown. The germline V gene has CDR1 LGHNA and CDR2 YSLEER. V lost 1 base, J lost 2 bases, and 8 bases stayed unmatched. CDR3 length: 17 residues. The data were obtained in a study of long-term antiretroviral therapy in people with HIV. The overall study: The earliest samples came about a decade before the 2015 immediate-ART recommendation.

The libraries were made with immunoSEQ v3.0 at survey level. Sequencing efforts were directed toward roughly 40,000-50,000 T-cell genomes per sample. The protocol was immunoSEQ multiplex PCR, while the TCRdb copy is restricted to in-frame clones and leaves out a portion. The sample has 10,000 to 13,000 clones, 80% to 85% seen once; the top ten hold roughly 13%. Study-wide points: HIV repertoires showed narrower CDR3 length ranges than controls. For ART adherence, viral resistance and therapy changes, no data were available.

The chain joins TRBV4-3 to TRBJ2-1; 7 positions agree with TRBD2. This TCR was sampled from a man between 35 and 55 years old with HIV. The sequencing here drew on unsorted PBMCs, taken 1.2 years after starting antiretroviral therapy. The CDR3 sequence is CASSQVRVAGTYNEQFF. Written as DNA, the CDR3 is TGCGCCAGCAGCCAAGTTCGTGTAGCGGGCACCTACAATGAGCAGTTCTTC.